The 25 T cell receptor beta chains in this list originate from one sample, sequenced in a study of cytomegalovirus exposure and HLA in healthy donors. The PCR ran on 60 Vbeta and 13 Jbeta primers. TCRdb keeps only in-frame clones here, not all; method: immunoSEQ multiplex PCR. The table for this sample gives approximately 110,000 clones. What was sequenced was PBMCs. The receptors derive from a man aged 30 to 45 in good health and CMV-seronegative.

This sequence joins TRBV5-1 and TRBJ2-2, with TRBD2 identical over 8 bases. The CDR3 runs 16 residues. With 4 bases clipped from V and 2 bases from J, the junction kept 7 bases outside the gene matches. Germline loops: CDR1 SGHRS, CDR2 YFSETQ. The CDR3 nucleotides read TGCGCCAGCAGCCCAGCCGGGGGGGCCAACACCGGGGAGCTGTTTTTT. Translating gives CASSPAGGANTGELFF.

The chain carries TRBV18 and TRBJ2-7; 8 nucleotides agree with TRBD2. V lost 3 bases, J lost 5 bases, and 12 bases stayed unmatched. This CDR3 is built from 16 residues. Looked up from germline, CDR1 is KGHSH and CDR2 is LQKENI. The CDR3 reads CASSPSTGGGRNEQYF. CDR3 in DNA: TGTGCCAGCTCACCCAGTACGGGGGGGGGTCGGAACGAGCAGTACTTC.

The chain recombines TRBV14 with TRBJ2-5, with TRBD2 matching 8 bases. Germline assignment: CDR1 SGHDN and CDR2 FVKESK. The trim removed 4 bases at V and 11 bases at J, leaving 12 bases unmatched. The CDR3 length is 14 residues. The DNA for the CDR3 is TGTGCCAGCAGCCGTATCGGGGGGGGGCAGAAGCAGTACTTC. Residues: CASSRIGGGQKQYF.

The CDR3 DNA reads as TGCGCCAGCAGCGCCACCGGGATTTCTGGAAACACCATATATTTT. It is translated as CASSATGISGNTIYF. J is TRBJ1-3 and V is TRBV5-1, with D unresolved. The CDR3 totals 15 residues. Trimming cost V 4 bases and J 1 base, with 12 bases left between them. Germline values: CDR1 SGHRS, CDR2 YFSETQ.

V is TRBV5-1 and J is TRBJ2-3, with 7 bases lining up with TRBD2. Germline values: CDR1 SGHRS, CDR2 YFSETQ. J lost 5 bases, V lost 4 bases, and 10 bases had no gene match. The CDR3 extends over 15 amino acids. This CDR3 is CASSLGGTGGDTQYF. The CDR3, as DNA: TGCGCCAGCAGCCTTGGGGGGACGGGGGGAGATACGCAGTATTTT.

CDR3 region: CASSPTGPSEQYF. The CDR3 coding sequence is TGTGCCAGCAGCCCGACAGGGCCTAGCGAGCAGTACTTC. The chain is built from TRBV7-2 and TRBJ2-7, with 7 bases matching TRBD1. The germline V gene has CDR1 SGHTA and CDR2 FQGNSA. This CDR3 spans 13 amino acids. After removal of 5 bases from V and 6 bases from J, the junction contained 7 bases not matched to a gene.

The CDR3 DNA sequence: TGTGCCAGCAGCTTGGGTCGGGGCACTGAAGCTTTCTTT. Protein product: CASSLGRGTEAFF. The chain employs TRBV5-4 and TRBJ1-1, with D unresolved. This CDR3 contains 13 residues. V lost 0 bases and J lost 4, with 7 bases in between. CDR1 SGHNT and CDR2 YYREEE come from the germline V gene (reference sequence).

V and J are TRBV10-3 and TRBJ2-6; a weak D match, TRBD2 (6 bases). The CDR3 runs to 16 residues. Germline-derived CDR1 and CDR2 are ENHRY and SYGVKD. V was clipped by 4 bases and J by 0 bases, with 10 bases between them. For the CDR3, the DNA is TGTGCCATCAGTGGGGTGGGGGGCTCTGGGGCCAACGTCCTGACTTTC. Encoded protein: CAISGVGGSGANVLTF.

CDR3 sequence reads: CASSQDRTGRSYEQYF. The CDR3 DNA reads TGCGCCAGCAGCCAAGATCGAACAGGGAGATCCTACGAGCAGTACTTC. The chain combines TRBV4-1 with TRBJ2-7; a possible D gene is TRBD1 (6 bases). Germline V gives CDR1 MGHRA, CDR2 YSYEKL. The CDR3 runs 16 residues. Trimming removed 0 bases at V and 1 base at J, with 13 bases between.

This chain joins TRBV25-1 and TRBJ2-5, with a tentative D call TRBD1 (6 bases). The DNA end is more similar to TRBJ2-7, so the J call may be wrong. The germline CDR1 and CDR2 sequences are MGHDK and SYGVNS. The CDR3 is 15 amino acids. This chain's CDR3 is CASSAPGHPSYEQYF. The CDR3 DNA is TGTGCCAGCAGTGCCCCGGGACACCCATCCTACGAGCAGTACTTC.

The chain couples TRBV6-5 to TRBJ2-7; 9 bases align to TRBD1. Trimming at V came to 2 bases and at J to 5 bases, leaving 7 bases not matched to a gene. This CDR3 comprises 15 residues. The germline V gene has CDR1 MNHEY and CDR2 SVGAGI. CDR3 sequence: CASSYGGTGYNEQYF. DNA of the CDR3: TGTGCCAGCAGTTACGGGGGGACAGGGTACAACGAGCAGTACTTC.

The chain joins TRBV7-9 to TRBJ1-1, with 9 bases fitting TRBD1. The CDR3 runs 16 residues. V was clipped by 5 bases and J by 0 bases; unmatched bases: 7. Looked up from germline, CDR1 is SEHNR and CDR2 is FQNEAQ (reference sequence). CDR3 protein: CASSTRDRVVNTEAFF. In DNA form, the CDR3 reads TGTGCCAGCAGCACCCGGGACAGGGTAGTGAACACTGAAGCTTTCTTT.

V and J are TRBV30 and TRBJ1-1; 8 nucleotides match TRBD1. V was pared by 2 bases and J by 0 bases, with 8 bases of the junction left unmatched. Per germline, CDR1 GTSNPN and CDR2 SVGIG (reference sequence). This CDR3 is built from 16 residues. CDR3 in DNA: TGTGCCTGGAGTCGTCCCGGGACAGGCATGAACACTGAAGCTTTCTTT. It is translated as CAWSRPGTGMNTEAFF. The entire variable domain, with the rest obtained from reference TRBV30 and TRBJ1-1, is as follows: SQTIHQWPATLVQPVGSPLSLECTVEGTSNPNLYWYRQAAGRGLQLLFYSVGIGQISSEVPQNLSASRPQDRQFILSSKKLLLSDSGFYLCAWSRPGTGMNTEAFFGQGTRLTVV.

V and J are TRBV9 and TRBJ1-2; 8 positions agree with TRBD1. CDR3 size: 16 residues. Germline V lookup: CDR1 SGDLS, CDR2 YYNGEE. V lost 4 bases, J lost 4 bases, and 12 bases stayed unmatched. The CDR3 reads CASSPLRTGYSYGYTF. The CDR3, as DNA: TGTGCCAGCAGCCCCCTAAGGACAGGGTACTCCTATGGCTACACCTTC.

The chain joins TRBV28 to TRBJ2-3, with D possibly being TRBD2 (6 bases). Between the trimmed V and J ends, which lost 2 bases and 2 bases, there was a span of 11 bases. Germline CDR1 is MDHEN and CDR2 is SYDVKM. This CDR3 is built from 15 residues. The CDR3 DNA follows: TGTGCCAGCAGTTTACCCGGACTACACACAGATACGCAGTATTTT. It yields the protein CASSLPGLHTDTQYF.

This rearrangement joins TRBV18 to TRBJ1-4, with 10 bases fitting TRBD1. Germline V CDR1 and CDR2: KGHSH, LQKENI. The CDR3 contains 14 residues. The trim removed 3 bases at V and 7 bases at J, leaving 2 bases unmatched. In DNA, the CDR3 is TGTGCCAGCTCACCCGGGACAGGGGTTGAAAAACTGTTTTTT. Its protein is CASSPGTGVEKLFF.

This chain uses TRBV13 with TRBJ2-2; TRBD2 aligns across 11 bases. Germline V CDR1 and CDR2: PRHDT, FYEKMQ (reference sequence). The V gene end was trimmed by 5 bases and the J gene end by 2 bases; junction bases not matched to a gene: 4. This CDR3 spans 16 amino acids. CDR3 loop: CASSPLAGVNTGELFF. CDR3 DNA sequence: TGTGCCAGCAGCCCACTAGCGGGGGTCAACACCGGGGAGCTGTTTTTT. The full variable domain, in which reference TRBV13 and TRBJ2-2 provide the parts outside the CDR3, is AAGVIQSPRHLIKEKRETATLKCYPIPRHDTVYWYQQGPGQDPQFLISFYEKMQSDKGSIPDRFSAQQFSDYHSELNMSSLELGDSALYFCASSPLAGVNTGELFFGEGSRLTVL.

The chain employs TRBV27 and TRBJ2-7, with TRBD1 matching 8 bases. This CDR3 region has 15 residues. V dropped 2 bases and J dropped 2; count of bases not matched to a gene: 5. Germline CDR1 reads MNHEY; CDR2 reads SMNVEV (reference sequence). DNA for the CDR3: TGTGCCAGCAGTTTAAGTACAGGGGGGACCTACGAGCAGTACTTC. This translates into CASSLSTGGTYEQYF.

The rearrangement links TRBV5-6 to TRBJ1-2, with D maybe TRBD1 (5 bases). V was pared by 0 bases and J by 1 base, with 10 bases between. Germline V gene lookup returns CDR1 SGHDT and CDR2 YYEEEE. This CDR3 comprises 15 residues. CDR3 region: CASSLEGRLNYGYTF. The CDR3 nucleotides are TGTGCCAGCAGCTTGGAGGGGCGCCTTAACTATGGCTACACCTTC.

This chain joins TRBV5-6 and TRBJ2-3; 7 bases match TRBD1. CDR3 length equals 16 residues. V lost 4 bases to trimming and J lost 9 bases; unmatched junction nucleotides: 17. Germline V gene lookup returns CDR1 SGHDT and CDR2 YYEEEE. CDR3 in DNA: TGTGCCAGCAGCCCTCGGACAGGTGGATTGTTCTACACGCAGTATTTT. The encoded protein is CASSPRTGGLFYTQYF.

This chain joins TRBV25-1 and TRBJ2-1, with 8 bases matching TRBD1. Germline V gives CDR1 MGHDK, CDR2 SYGVNS. The CDR3 consists of 16 residues. The V gene end was trimmed by 4 bases and the J gene end by 7 bases; junction bases not matched to a gene: 12. CDR3 DNA sequence: TGTGCCAGCAGTGCCCGTCGGACAGGGTGGGATAATGAGCAGTTCTTC. Amino acids: CASSARRTGWDNEQFF.

The rearrangement links TRBV18 to TRBJ2-5, with D unclear. The CDR3 is 12 amino acids. The ends were cut back, 3 bases at V and 2 bases at J, with 4 bases in the middle. Germline CDR1 reads KGHSH; CDR2 reads LQKENI. CDR3 sequence (DNA): TGTGCCAGCTCACCTCTACAAGAGACCCAGTACTTC. Residues: CASSPLQETQYF.

The chain employs TRBV9 and TRBJ1-3; D ambiguous. Looked up from germline, CDR1 is SGDLS and CDR2 is YYNGEE. V was pared by 6 bases and J by 8 bases, with 24 bases between. The CDR3 has 16 amino acids. For the CDR3, the DNA is TGTGCCAGCACCCCTCGGATCCCCCGGAGAGGAGACACCATATATTTT. This codes for CASTPRIPRRGDTIYF.

This sequence joins TRBV11-3 and TRBJ1-1; 8 bases are a match to TRBD1. The CDR3 runs 14 residues. CDR1 and CDR2 from the germline V gene are SGHNT and YENEEA. The V and J ends lost 2 bases and 6 bases, in that order; junction bases with no gene match: 5. CDR3 bases: TGTGCCAGCAGCTTAACAGGGGGAACGGCTGAAGCTTTCTTT. Translating it yields CASSLTGGTAEAFF.

The rearrangement joins TRBV27 to TRBJ2-3; a weak D match, TRBD2 (6 bases). Germline V CDR1 and CDR2: MNHEY, SMNVEV (reference sequence). Deletions cut 4 bases from V and 1 base from J, with 15 bases between. The CDR3 is made up of 16 amino acids. In DNA form, the CDR3 reads TGTGCCAGCAGTTCCTTCGGGGGTGAAGGCACAGATACGCAGTATTTT. Its translation: CASSSFGGEGTDTQYF.